What follows are 10 T cell receptor beta chains derived from one specimen sequenced in a study of blood T cell repertoires in COVID-19. Sequenced by immunoSEQ multiplex PCR; TCRdb stores in-frame clones only, minus some. The profile shows under 200,000 clones, about 88% of them singletons. Sequencing was carried out using peripheral blood. The origin of the receptors is a woman aged 80 or over in a cohort sampled during active or convalescent COVID-19.

The genes are TRBV7-9 and TRBJ2-3, with D unclear. The length of the CDR3 is 15 residues. CDR1 SEHNR and CDR2 FQNEAQ come from the germline V gene (reference sequence). Trimming took 3 bases from V and 0 from J, leaving 10 bases between them. The CDR3 loop is CASSLRDTSTDTQYF. The CDR3 region has the DNA TGTGCCAGCAGCTTGAGAGATACTAGCACAGATACGCAGTATTTT.

This chain joins TRBV5-1 and TRBJ2-6; D gene ambiguous. The germline CDR1 and CDR2 sequences are SGHRS and YFSETQ. CDR3 length: 16 residues. Trimming left V 0 bases short and J 0 bases short, with 7 bases between. CDR3 DNA: TGCGCCAGCAGCTTGGATCTGAGCTCTGGGGCCAACGTCCTGACTTTC. Translated: CASSLDLSSGANVLTF.

The chain links TRBV4-3 to TRBJ2-7; 7 positions match TRBD1. This CDR3 is built from 15 residues. Germline V CDR1 and CDR2: LGHNA, YSLEER. The J segment lost 7 bases and the V segment lost 0 bases, leaving 9 bases of the junction unmatched. The CDR3 nucleotides read TGCGCCAGCAGCCAAGAGGGGAGACAGGGCATGGAGCAGTACTTC. Residues: CASSQEGRQGMEQYF.

V usage is TRBV7-2 and J usage is TRBJ1-5; weak D call: TRBD1 (5 bases). This CDR3 region has 13 residues. The V gene lost 5 bases and the J gene lost 5 bases, with 10 bases spanning the gap. The germline V gene encodes CDR1 SGHTA and CDR2 FQGNSA. Here the CDR3 DNA reads TGTGCCAGCAGCCCGCTCAGGGATCAGCCCCAGCATTTT. Translated: CASSPLRDQPQHF.

This clone was detected once. The chain recombines TRBV11-2 with TRBJ2-5; 7 bases fit TRBD2. Germline lookup yields CDR1 SGHAT and CDR2 FQNNGV. The V and J ends lost 1 base and 5 bases, in that order; junction bases with no gene match: 7. There are 15 residues in the CDR3. This chain's CDR3 is CASSLAGGGTETQYF. The CDR3 region has the DNA TGTGCCAGCAGCTTAGCGGGAGGAGGAACGGAGACCCAGTACTTC.

This clone was counted between two and nine times. V gene TRBV3-1 (or the pseudogene TRBV3-2) combines with J gene TRBJ1-1; D may be TRBD1 (5 bases). Germline CDR1 reads LGHDT; CDR2 reads YNNKEL (reference sequence). The CDR3 is 14 amino acids. V was pared by 4 bases and J by 5 bases, with 14 bases between. CDR3 amino acids: CASSPTGGGTEAFF. For the CDR3, the DNA is TGTGCCAGCAGCCCTACTGGGGGGGGGACTGAAGCTTTCTTT.

J is TRBJ1-1 and V is TRBV12-3 or TRBV12-4; no firm D call. The V end was cut by 3 bases, the J end by 4 bases, with 9 bases between. The CDR3 is made up of 13 amino acids. This chain's CDR3 is CASSLFVSTEAFF. The CDR3 DNA follows: TGTGCCAGCAGTTTGTTTGTCAGCACTGAAGCTTTCTTT.

The chain couples TRBV19 to TRBJ1-2; 7 nucleotides line up with TRBD1. Germline V gene data show CDR1 as LNHDA and CDR2 as SQIVND (reference sequence). J gave up 3 bases and V 10 bases, and 11 bases lay outside the gene matches. The CDR3 runs 14 residues. The CDR3 sequence: CATSPGQPHYGYTF. The DNA of the CDR3 is TGTGCCACTTCACCGGGACAGCCTCACTATGGCTACACCTTC.

The V call is TRBV19, the J call TRBJ2-7; 9 positions match TRBD1. Germline loops: CDR1 LNHDA, CDR2 SQIVND (reference sequence). V was clipped by 5 bases and J by 6 bases; unmatched bases: 5. The CDR3 extends over 13 amino acids. The CDR3 DNA follows: TGTGCCAGTAGTGCGGGACAGGGCGGCGAGCAGTACTTC. Translating it yields CASSAGQGGEQYF.

This clone was seen just once. The V gene is TRBV2, the J gene TRBJ1-2; unclear D gene. The CDR3 loop spans 14 amino acids. CDR1 is SNHLY, CDR2 FYNNEI, per germline. This CDR3 is CAILGAIPHYGYTF. The CDR3 DNA follows: TGTGCGATCCTGGGCGCAATACCCCACTATGGCTACACCTTC.